This note documents a single TCR beta chain sequence. This entry is derived from a study of control samples from healthy donors and cancer patients. Method: immunoSEQ multiplex PCR; TCRdb's copy keeps in-frame clones and lacks some. The sample shows roughly 18,000 clones, more than 70% of them seen only once. The sequenced material came from PBMCs. The sequence derives from a woman aged 70-85 years with colorectal cancer.

CDR3 in amino acids: CASSLDEGARGPQHF. CDR3 DNA: TGTGCCAGCAGCTTAGATGAGGGGGCTAGGGGGCCCCAGCATTTT. This chain connects TRBV7-2 to TRBJ1-5, with 7 bases fitting TRBD1. This CDR3 is 15 amino acids long. Losses at the gene ends were 1 base for V and 9 bases for J; bases not matched to a gene: 9. CDR1 is SGHTA and CDR2 is FQGNSA in the germline V gene.